Sequencing of this T cell receptor (beta chain) was carried out in a study of spatial heterogeneity in lung cancer (dated by TCRdb to about 2019). General notes on the study: Donors were 65 to 85 patients with early-stage, untreated non-small cell lung cancer from the lung TRACERx cohort. Follow-up PBMC samples were sequenced whenever available, with a median time to follow-up of roughly 22 months after resection. Beta-chain transcripts were consistently detected in greater numbers than alpha-chain transcripts, which likely reflected higher beta-chain transcript abundance. In the raw uncorrected reads, each unique combination of TCR and UMI appeared more than ten times on average. In non-small cell lung cancer, the study made a quantitative comparison of TCR alpha and beta repertoires among multiple tumor regions, matched nontumor lung and blood. TCR repertoire features were related to nonsynonymous mutation counts determined by whole-exome sequencing of tumor tissue. Both alpha and beta chains were TCR-sequenced in 200 to 250 tumor regions, around 65 matched nontumor lung samples and around 50 PBMC samples obtained at surgery. The research as a whole found: Confirming at a functional level the hypothesis that regional TCRs recognize regional mutations was considered to require additional single-cell paired TCR alpha and beta sequencing. Only 14 to 15 patients were included in comparisons of baseline and follow-up blood repertoires. Ubiquitous expanded tumor TCRs showed up in blood more often at tumor resection than at routine follow-up.

The time point label for this specimen denotes: blood at routine non-recurrence follow-up after resection. For TCR sequencing, whole RNA was extracted from tumor and nontumor lung tissue, or from cryopreserved PBMC samples, and no cell sorting was done. Patients were selected for TCR sequencing only if sufficient RNA was available from at least two tumor regions. Relative to germline, V is 6 bases shorter and J is 7 bases shorter, with 19 bases between their ends. Per the germline V gene, MDHEN is the CDR1 and SYDVKM is the CDR2. The CDR3 measures 14 amino acids from cysteine to phenylalanine. Left in the record is the CDR3 DNA by itself, 42 bases read in frame from the first base. The library was generated by 5' RACE. The instrument was a NextSeq 500. In the TCR library protocol, a unique molecular identifier was attached to each TCR cDNA molecule so that PCR and sequencing errors could be corrected. Per the authors' processing: TCR identification, UMI-based error correction and CDR3 extraction were all carried out with Decombinator tools. TCRs above a frequency of 2 per 1,000, corresponding to the top 1% of the tumor frequency distribution, were defined as expanded. Each repertoire was subsampled 100 times to 5,000 TCRs, after which Renyi diversity was computed with the R vegan package. CDR3 similarity networks were constructed using string-kernel similarity of amino acid triplets, with links drawn between CDR3s whose pairwise similarity was above 0.82. TCRdb applied fastp at Q25 and MiXCR to the public reads, then kept only in-frame beta chains. Each CDR3 protein appears once, grouped with its most common genes and DNA. The V and J calls and clone size are TCRdb's, not the authors'. Present in this sample are 100,000 to 120,000 distinct CDR3 sequences, approximately 10% of which were seen just once. The ten largest clonotypes hold about 24% of the sample.

As concerns this clonotype: No antigen is known for it. There are no base qualities to consult, and no much larger clone falls within one base.

This sequence was found in a female donor with early-stage non-small cell lung cancer. The chain uses TRBV28 and TRBJ2-7; TRBD2 could be the D gene, as 6 bases match. Sequencing used PBMCs, obtained at follow-up. CDR3 sequence: CASRLQEGRQEQYF. The DNA sequence is given as TGTGCCAGCAGATTACAGGAGGGTCGACAGGAGCAGTACTTC.